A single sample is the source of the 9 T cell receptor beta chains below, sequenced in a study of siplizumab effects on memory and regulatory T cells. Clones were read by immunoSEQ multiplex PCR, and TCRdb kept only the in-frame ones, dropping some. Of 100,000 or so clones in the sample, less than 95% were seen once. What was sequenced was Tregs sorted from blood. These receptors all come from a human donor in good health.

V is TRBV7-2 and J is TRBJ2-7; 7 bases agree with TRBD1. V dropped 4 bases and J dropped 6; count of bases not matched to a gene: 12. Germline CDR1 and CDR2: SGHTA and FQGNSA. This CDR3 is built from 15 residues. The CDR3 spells CASSSRTGPVVEQYF. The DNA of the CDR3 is TGTGCCAGCAGCTCCAGGACAGGTCCCGTCGTCGAGCAGTACTTC.

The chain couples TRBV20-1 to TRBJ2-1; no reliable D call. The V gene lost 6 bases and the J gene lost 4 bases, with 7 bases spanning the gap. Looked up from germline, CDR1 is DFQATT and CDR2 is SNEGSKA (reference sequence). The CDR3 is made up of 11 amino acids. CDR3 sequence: CSAKNYNEQFF. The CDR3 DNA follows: TGCAGTGCCAAAAATTACAATGAGCAGTTCTTC.

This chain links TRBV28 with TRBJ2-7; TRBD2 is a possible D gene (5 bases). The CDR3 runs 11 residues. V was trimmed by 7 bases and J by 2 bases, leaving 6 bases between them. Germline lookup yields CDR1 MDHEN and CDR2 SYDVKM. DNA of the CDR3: TGTGCCAGCAAACTAGCCTACGAGCAGTACTTC. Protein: CASKLAYEQYF.

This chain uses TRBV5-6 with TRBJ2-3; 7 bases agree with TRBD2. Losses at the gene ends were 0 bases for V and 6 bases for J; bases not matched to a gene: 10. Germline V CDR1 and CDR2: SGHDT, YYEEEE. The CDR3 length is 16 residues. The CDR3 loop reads CASSLESGLPSDTQYF. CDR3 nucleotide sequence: TGTGCCAGCAGCTTGGAATCGGGACTACCTTCCGATACGCAGTATTTT. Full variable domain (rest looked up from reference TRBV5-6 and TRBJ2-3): DAGVTQSPTHLIKTRGQQVTLRCSPKSGHDTVSWYQQALGQGPQFIFQYYEEEERQRGNFPDRFSGHQFPNYSSELNVNALLLGDSALYLCASSLESGLPSDTQYFGPGTRLTVL.

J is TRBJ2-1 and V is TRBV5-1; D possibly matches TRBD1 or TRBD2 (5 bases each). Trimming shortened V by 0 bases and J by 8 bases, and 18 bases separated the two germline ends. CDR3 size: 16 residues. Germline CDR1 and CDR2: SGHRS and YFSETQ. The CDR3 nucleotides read TGCGCCAGCAGCTTGGAAGGCAGGGCGGGTATCGATGAGCAGTTCTTC. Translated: CASSLEGRAGIDEQFF.

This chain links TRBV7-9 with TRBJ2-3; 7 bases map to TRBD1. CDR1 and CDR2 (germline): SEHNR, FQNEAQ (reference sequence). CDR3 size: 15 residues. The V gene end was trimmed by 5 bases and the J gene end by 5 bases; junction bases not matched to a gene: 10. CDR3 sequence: CASSQHGTAEDTQYF. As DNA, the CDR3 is TGTGCCAGCAGCCAGCACGGGACAGCAGAAGATACGCAGTATTTT.

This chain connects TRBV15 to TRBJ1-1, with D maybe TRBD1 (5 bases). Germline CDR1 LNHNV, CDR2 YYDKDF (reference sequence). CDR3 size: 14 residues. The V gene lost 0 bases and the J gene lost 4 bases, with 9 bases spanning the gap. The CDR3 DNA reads TGTGCCACCAGCAGAGATTGGGGGGTCACTGAAGCTTTCTTT. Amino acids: CATSRDWGVTEAFF.

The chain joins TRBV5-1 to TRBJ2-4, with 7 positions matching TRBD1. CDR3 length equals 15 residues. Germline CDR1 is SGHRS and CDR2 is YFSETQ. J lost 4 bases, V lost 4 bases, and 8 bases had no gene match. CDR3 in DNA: TGCGCCAGCAGCCCTAGGACAGGTGTTAAAAACATTCAGTACTTC. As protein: CASSPRTGVKNIQYF.

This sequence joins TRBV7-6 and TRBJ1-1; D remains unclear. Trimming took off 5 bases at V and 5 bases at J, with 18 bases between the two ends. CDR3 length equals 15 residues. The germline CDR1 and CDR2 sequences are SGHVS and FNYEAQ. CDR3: CASSPQSGWRTEAFF. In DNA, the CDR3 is TGTGCCAGCAGCCCTCAGTCGGGATGGAGGACTGAAGCTTTCTTT.